This TCR beta chain comes out of a study of blood T cell repertoires in COVID-19. The overall study: PBMCs, B-cell-depleted T cells, or T cells were the source of the cDNA or gDNA that made up the material.

Participant age was roughly 18 to 89 years, and participants resided in fewer than 25 US areas. The repertoire was sequenced with immunoSEQ multiplex PCR; TCRdb's copy has only in-frame clones and lacks some. This sample yields about 82,000 clones, of which roughly 89% are seen a single time; around 1% belongs to the top ten. Germline V gene data show CDR1 as LNHDA and CDR2 as SQIVND (reference sequence). V was clipped by 7 bases and J by 0 bases, with 19 bases between them. CDR3 length equals 17 residues. The rearrangement uses TRBV19 and TRBJ1-5; a possible D gene is TRBD1 (5 bases). Sample: PBMCs or T cells enriched from blood (not recorded which). This clonotype was obtained from a woman aged 50 to 60 with acute COVID-19. The CDR3 coding sequence is TGTGCCAGTACACTTAAGGGGATCTCGTATAGCAATCAGCCCCAGCATTTT. It codes for CASTLKGISYSNQPQHF.